This record looks at one T cell receptor (beta chain) sequence and its context. The data were obtained in a study of blood T cell repertoires in COVID-19. The repertoire was sequenced with immunoSEQ multiplex PCR; TCRdb's copy has only in-frame clones and lacks some. The sample holds more than 300,000 clones, 88% seen once. Those who participated ranged in age from roughly 18 to 90 years and resided in about two dozen US areas. Clinical history reported by participants formed the basis on which cohorts were assigned. Losses at the gene ends were 3 bases for V and 7 bases for J; bases not matched to a gene: 7. This CDR3 has 15 residues. CDR1 is LGHDT and CDR2 is YNNKEL in the germline V gene (reference sequence).

Sequenced input: PBMCs or T cells enriched from blood (not recorded which). V is TRBV3-1 (or the pseudogene TRBV3-2) and J is TRBJ2-3; the match to TRBD2 covers 10 bases. The receptor's source is a woman younger than 30 who had recovered from COVID-19. CDR3 in amino acids: CASSHERGGAYTQYF. The CDR3 DNA is TGTGCCAGCAGCCATGAGCGGGGGGGGGCATATACGCAGTATTTT.